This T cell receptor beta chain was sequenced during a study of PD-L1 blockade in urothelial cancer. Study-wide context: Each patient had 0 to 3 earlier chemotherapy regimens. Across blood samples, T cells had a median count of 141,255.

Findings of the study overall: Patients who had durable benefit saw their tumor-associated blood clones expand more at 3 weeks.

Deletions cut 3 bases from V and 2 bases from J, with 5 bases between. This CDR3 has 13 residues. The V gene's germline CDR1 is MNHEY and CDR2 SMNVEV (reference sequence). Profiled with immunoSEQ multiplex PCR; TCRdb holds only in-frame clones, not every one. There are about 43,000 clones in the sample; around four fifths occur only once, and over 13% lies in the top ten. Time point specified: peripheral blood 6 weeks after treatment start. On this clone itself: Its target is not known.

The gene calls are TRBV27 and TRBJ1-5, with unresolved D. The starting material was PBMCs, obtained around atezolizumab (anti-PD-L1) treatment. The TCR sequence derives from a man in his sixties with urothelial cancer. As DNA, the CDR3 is TGTGCCAGCAGTTTTGAGGGCAATCAGCCCCAGCATTTT. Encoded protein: CASSFEGNQPQHF.